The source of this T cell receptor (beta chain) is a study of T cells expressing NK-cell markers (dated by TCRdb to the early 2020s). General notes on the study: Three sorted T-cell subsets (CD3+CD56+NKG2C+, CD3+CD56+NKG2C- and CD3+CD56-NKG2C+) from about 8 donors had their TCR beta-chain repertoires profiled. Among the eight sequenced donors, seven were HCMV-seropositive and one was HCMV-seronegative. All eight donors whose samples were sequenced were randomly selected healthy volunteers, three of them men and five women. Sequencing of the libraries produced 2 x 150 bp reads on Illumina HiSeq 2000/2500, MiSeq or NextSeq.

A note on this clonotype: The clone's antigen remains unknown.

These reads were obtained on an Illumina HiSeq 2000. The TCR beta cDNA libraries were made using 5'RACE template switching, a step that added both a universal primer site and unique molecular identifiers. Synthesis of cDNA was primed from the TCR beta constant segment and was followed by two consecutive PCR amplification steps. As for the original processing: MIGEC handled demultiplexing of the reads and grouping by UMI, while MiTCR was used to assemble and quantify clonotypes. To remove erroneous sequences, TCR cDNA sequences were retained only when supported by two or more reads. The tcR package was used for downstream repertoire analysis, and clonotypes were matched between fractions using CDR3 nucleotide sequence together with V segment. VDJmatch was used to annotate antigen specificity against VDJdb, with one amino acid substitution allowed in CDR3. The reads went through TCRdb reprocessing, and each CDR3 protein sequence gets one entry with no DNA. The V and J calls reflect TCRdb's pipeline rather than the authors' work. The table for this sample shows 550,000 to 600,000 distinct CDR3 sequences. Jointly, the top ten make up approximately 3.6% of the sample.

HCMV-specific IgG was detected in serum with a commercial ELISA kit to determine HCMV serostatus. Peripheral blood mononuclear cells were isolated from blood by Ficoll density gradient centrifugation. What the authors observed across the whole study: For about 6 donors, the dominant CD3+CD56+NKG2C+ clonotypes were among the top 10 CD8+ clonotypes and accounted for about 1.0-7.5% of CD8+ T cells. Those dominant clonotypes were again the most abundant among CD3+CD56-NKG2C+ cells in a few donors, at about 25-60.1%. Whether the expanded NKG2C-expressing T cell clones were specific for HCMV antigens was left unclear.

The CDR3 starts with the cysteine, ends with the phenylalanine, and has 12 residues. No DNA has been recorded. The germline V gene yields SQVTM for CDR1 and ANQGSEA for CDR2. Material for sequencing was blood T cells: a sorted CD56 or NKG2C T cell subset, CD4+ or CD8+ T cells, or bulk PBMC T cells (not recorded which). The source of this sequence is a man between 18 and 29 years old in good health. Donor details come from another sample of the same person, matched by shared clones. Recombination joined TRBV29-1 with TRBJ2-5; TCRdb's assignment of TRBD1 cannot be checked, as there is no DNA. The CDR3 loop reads CSGCRQGETQYF.